Below are 10 T cell receptor beta chains sequenced from a single sample in a study of shared clonotypes between healthy human individuals. Clones were sequenced by immunoSEQ multiplex PCR, and TCRdb holds only the in-frame ones, with some missing. Of about 520,000 clones in the sample, about 78% were seen once. The sequenced sample consisted of PBMCs. The receptors shown here come from a woman aged 40 to 50 in good health. Some clones in this sample may be carry-over from other donors' samples.

The V and J genes are TRBV20-1 and TRBJ2-3; no definite D call. With 5 bases removed from V and 5 bases from J, the gap between germline ends came to 8 bases. The CDR3 is 11 residues long. CDR1 and CDR2 from the germline V gene are DFQATT and SNEGSKA (reference sequence). CDR3 residues: CSAPWIDTQYF. DNA of the CDR3: TGCAGTGCTCCATGGATAGATACGCAGTATTTT.

The CDR3 nucleotides are TGTGCCAGCAGCTCTCGGGCGTATTCACCCCTCCACTTT. As protein: CASSSRAYSPLHF. The chain joins TRBV7-2 to TRBJ1-6; D unresolved. CDR1 is SGHTA and CDR2 is FQGNSA in the germline V gene. The CDR3 sequence is 13 residues long. V shed 4 bases and J shed 8 bases, with 9 bases lying between them. Variable domain in full (rest from reference TRBV7-2 and TRBJ1-6): GAGVSQSPSNKVTEKGKDVELRCDPISGHTALYWYRQSLGQGLEFLIYFQGNSAPDKSGLPSDRFSAERTGGSVSTLTIQRTQQEDSAVYLCASSSRAYSPLHFGNGTRLTVT.

V gene TRBV2 combines with J gene TRBJ2-7; D is unresolved. The CDR3 runs 10 residues. CDR1 is SNHLY and CDR2 is FYNNEI in the germline V gene. V lost 5 bases and J lost 5, with 4 bases in between. In DNA form, the CDR3 reads TGTGCCAGCAGTATCGACGAGCAGTACTTC. It translates to CASSIDEQYF.

With respect to this clone: A much larger clone lies a single base off, so this may be a read error. The sample has other DNA sequences that encode this CDR3 too. The genes are TRBV7-2 and TRBJ2-7; D ambiguous. Looked up from germline, CDR1 is SGHTA and CDR2 is FQGNSA. The CDR3 contains 14 residues. Trimming pared 5 bases from V and 4 bases from J, leaving 15 bases between. The CDR3 nucleotides read TGTGCCAGCAGCCTAGATCGATTATTTTACGAGCAGTACTTC. Translation gives CASSLDRLFYEQYF.

As for this clone: This sample also contains other DNA sequences that code for the same CDR3. The chain uses TRBV5-1 and TRBJ1-3; the D is unclear. V was clipped by 4 bases and J by 1 base, with 9 bases between them. The CDR3 has 14 amino acids. CDR1 and CDR2 from the germline V gene are SGHRS and YFSETQ. The CDR3 region is CASSLESSGNTIYF. The CDR3 nucleotides read TGCGCCAGCAGCCTGGAGTCGTCTGGAAACACCATATATTTT.

This chain connects TRBV28 to TRBJ1-5; 10 bases align to TRBD1. Per the germline V gene, CDR1 is MDHEN and CDR2 is SYDVKM. The CDR3 loop spans 15 amino acids. V shed 6 bases, J shed 3 bases, and the junction held 5 bases outside the gene matches. CDR3 sequence reads: CASRPGTGANQPQHF. The DNA of the CDR3 is TGTGCCAGCAGACCCGGGACAGGGGCCAATCAGCCCCAGCATTTT.

The V and J genes are TRBV27 and TRBJ2-5; TRBD1 matches at 7 bases. This CDR3 comprises 15 residues. Germline lookup yields CDR1 MNHEY and CDR2 SMNVEV (reference sequence). J gave up 7 bases and V 0 bases, and 8 bases lay outside the gene matches. The CDR3 loop reads CASSLSGQAGRTQYF. The CDR3 DNA sequence: TGTGCCAGCAGTTTATCCGGACAGGCCGGCAGGACCCAGTACTTC.

The chain couples TRBV27 to TRBJ2-7; TRBD1 is a possible D gene (5 bases). The CDR3 runs 14 residues. Trimming removed 3 bases from V and 6 bases from J, with 15 bases in between. CDR1 is MNHEY, CDR2 SMNVEV, per germline (reference sequence). CDR3 coding DNA: TGTGCCAGCAGTTTTGCCTCAGGGATGGGCGAGCAGTACTTC. It is translated as CASSFASGMGEQYF.

The chain joins TRBV30 to TRBJ2-5, with a weak D call TRBD2 (6 bases). Trimming stripped 3 bases from V and 0 bases from J, with 8 bases between. CDR3 length equals 13 residues. CDR1 and CDR2 from the germline V gene are GTSNPN and SVGIG (reference sequence). The CDR3 nucleotides are TGTGCCTGGAGAAGCGGGTACCAAGAGACCCAGTACTTC. Amino acid sequence: CAWRSGYQETQYF.

V and J are TRBV4-1 and TRBJ2-3, with 8 bases matching TRBD2. Germline values: CDR1 MGHRA, CDR2 YSYEKL. The CDR3 length is 16 residues. Losses at the gene ends were 5 bases for V and 2 bases for J; bases not matched to a gene: 9. DNA for the CDR3: TGCGCCAGCAGCGCGGGGGGAGCGAAAATCACAGATACGCAGTATTTT. This codes for CASSAGGAKITDTQYF.